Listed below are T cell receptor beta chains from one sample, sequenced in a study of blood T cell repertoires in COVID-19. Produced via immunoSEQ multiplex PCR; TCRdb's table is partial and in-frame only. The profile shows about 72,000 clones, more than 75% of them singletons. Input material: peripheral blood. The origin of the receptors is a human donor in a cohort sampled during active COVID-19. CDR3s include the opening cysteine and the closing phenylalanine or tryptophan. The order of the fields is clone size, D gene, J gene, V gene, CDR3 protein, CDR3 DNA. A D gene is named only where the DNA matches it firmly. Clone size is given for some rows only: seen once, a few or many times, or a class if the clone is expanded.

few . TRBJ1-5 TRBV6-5 CASSYDRYQPQHF TGTGCCAGCAGTTACGACAGATATCAGCCCCAGCATTTT
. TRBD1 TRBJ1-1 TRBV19 CASSIQGGDTEAFF TGTGCCAGTAGTATCCAGGGGGGTGACACTGAAGCTTTCTTT
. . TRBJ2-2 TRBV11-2 CASRQGRNTGELFF TGTGCCAGCAGGCAGGGGCGAAACACCGGGGAGCTGTTTTTT
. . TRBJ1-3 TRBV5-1 CASSPPGGNTIYF TGCGCCAGCAGCCCCCCTGGCGGAAACACCATATATTTT
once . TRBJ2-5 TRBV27 CASSLWAEETQYF TGTGCCAGCAGTTTATGGGCAGAAGAGACCCAGTACTTC
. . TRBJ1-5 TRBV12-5 CASQGQSNQPQHF TGTGCTAGTCAGGGACAAAGCAATCAGCCCCAGCATTTT
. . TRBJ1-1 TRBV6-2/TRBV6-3 CASSYPGGEAFF TGTGCCAGCAGTTACCCGGGAGGTGAAGCTTTCTTT
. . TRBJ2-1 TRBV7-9 CASSLGGTLYNEQFF TGTGCCAGCAGCTTAGGGGGGACACTCTACAATGAGCAGTTCTTC
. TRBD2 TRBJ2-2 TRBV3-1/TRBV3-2 CASSPLAGVNTGELFF TGTGCCAGCAGCCCACTGGCGGGGGTAAATACCGGGGAGCTGTTTTTT
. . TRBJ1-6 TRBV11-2 CASSSTGVSPLHF TGTGCCAGCAGTTCTACAGGCGTCTCACCCCTCCACTTT
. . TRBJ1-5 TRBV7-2 CASSPGFDQPQHF TGTGCCAGCAGTCCAGGGTTCGATCAGCCCCAGCATTTT
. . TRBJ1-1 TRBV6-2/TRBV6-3 CASSWTIDTEAFF TGTGCCAGCAGTTGGACAATCGACACTGAAGCTTTCTTT
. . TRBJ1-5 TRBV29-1 CSVVQGPSQPQHF TGCAGCGTCGTCCAGGGCCCCAGTCAGCCCCAGCATTTT
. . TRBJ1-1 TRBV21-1 CASSLEDRGQVEAFF TGTGCCAGCAGCTTAGAAGACAGGGGGCAGGTTGAAGCTTTCTTT
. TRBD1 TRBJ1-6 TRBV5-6 CASSLRDRGNNSPLHF TGTGCCAGCAGCTTAAGGGACAGGGGAAATAATTCACCCCTCCACTTT
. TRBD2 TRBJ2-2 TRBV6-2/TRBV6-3 CASSPGASGDTGELFF TGTGCCAGCAGTCCCGGGGCTAGCGGGGACACCGGGGAGCTGTTTTTT
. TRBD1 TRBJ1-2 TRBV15 CATSRGQMGYGYTF TGTGCCACCAGCAGGGGACAGATGGGATATGGCTACACCTTC
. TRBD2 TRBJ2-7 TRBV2 CASRELAGSYEQYF TGTGCCAGCCGGGAACTAGCGGGCTCCTACGAGCAGTACTTC
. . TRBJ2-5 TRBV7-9 CASSPISETQYF TGTGCCAGCAGCCCTATTTCGGAGACCCAGTACTTC
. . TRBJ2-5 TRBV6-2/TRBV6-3 CASSSRRGIGIQYF TGTGCCAGCAGTTCGAGACGGGGTATTGGGATCCAGTACTTC
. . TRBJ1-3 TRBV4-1 CASSGEPHTGGNTIYF TGCGCCAGCAGCGGGGAGCCCCACACGGGTGGAAACACCATATATTTT
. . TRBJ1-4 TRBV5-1 CASSRGQGNNEKLFF TGCGCCAGCAGCCGAGGGCAGGGGAATAATGAAAAACTGTTTTTT
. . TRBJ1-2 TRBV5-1 CAPRRSGDGYTF TGCGCCCCCCGAAGGTCGGGGGATGGCTACACCTTC
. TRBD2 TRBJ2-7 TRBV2 CASRGLAASSYEQYF TGTGCCAGCAGAGGACTAGCGGCCAGCTCCTACGAGCAGTACTTC
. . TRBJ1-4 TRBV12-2 CASRLDRNSEKLFF TGTGCAAGTCGCCTAGACAGGAATAGTGAAAAACTGTTTTTT
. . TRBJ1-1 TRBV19 CASSHRWGAFF TGTGCCAGTAGTCACAGGTGGGGAGCTTTCTTT
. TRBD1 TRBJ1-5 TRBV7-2 CASSLAGQATQPQHF TGTGCCAGCAGCTTAGCGGGACAGGCAACACAGCCCCAGCATTTT
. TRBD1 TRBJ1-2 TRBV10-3 CAISALQGLGGYTF TGTGCCATCAGTGCACTACAGGGGTTGGGCGGCTACACCTTC
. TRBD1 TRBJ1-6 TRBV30 CAWSGQGGSNNSPLHF TGTGCCTGGAGTGGCCAGGGGGGTAGTAATAATTCACCCCTCCACTTT
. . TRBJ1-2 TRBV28 CASATGGYGYTF TGTGCGAGCGCTACAGGCGGCTATGGCTACACCTTC
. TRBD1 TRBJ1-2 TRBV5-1 CASRRDSGYYGYTF TGCGCCAGCAGGAGGGACAGCGGGTACTATGGCTACACCTTC
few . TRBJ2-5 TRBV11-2 CASSPARETQYF TGTGCCAGCAGCCCCGCCCGGGAGACCCAGTACTTC
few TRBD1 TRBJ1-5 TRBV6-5 CASRPGQTNQPQHF TGTGCCAGCAGGCCGGGACAGACCAATCAGCCCCAGCATTTT
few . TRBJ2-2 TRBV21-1 CASSSQGDGELFF TGTGCCAGCAGCTCGCAAGGGGACGGGGAGCTGTTTTTT
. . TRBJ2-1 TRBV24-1 CATSSPGSGNEQFF TGTGCCACCAGTAGCCCTGGGAGTGGGAATGAGCAGTTCTTC
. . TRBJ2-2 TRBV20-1 CSASPATGTGELFF TGCAGTGCTAGTCCCGCCACGGGCACCGGGGAGCTGTTTTTT
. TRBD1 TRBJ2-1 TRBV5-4 CASSLGGTGAGSSYNEQFF TGTGCCAGCAGCTTGGGAGGGACAGGGGCCGGGAGCTCCTACAATGAGCAGTTCTTC
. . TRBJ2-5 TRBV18 CASSPRSQETQYF TGTGCCAGCTCACCTCGTTCCCAAGAGACCCAGTACTTC
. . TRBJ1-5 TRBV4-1 CASSQDRGQPQHF TGCGCCAGCAGCCAAGATCGGGGTCAGCCCCAGCATTTT
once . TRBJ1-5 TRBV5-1 CASSLGSNSNQPQHF TGCGCCAGCAGCTTGGGTAGTAATAGCAATCAGCCCCAGCATTTT
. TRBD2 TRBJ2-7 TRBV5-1 CASSRRLAGGQISYEQYF TGCGCCAGCAGCCGACGACTAGCGGGGGGGCAGATCTCCTACGAGCAGTACTTC
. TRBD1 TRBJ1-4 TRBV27 CASSGSGTGEEKLFF TGTGCCAGCAGTGGATCCGGGACAGGGGAGGAAAAACTGTTTTTT
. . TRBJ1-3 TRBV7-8 CASNDDIADTIYF TGTGCCAGCAACGATGACATTGCAGACACCATATATTTT
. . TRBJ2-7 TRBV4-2 CASSQDRGESSYEQYF TGTGCCAGCAGCCAAGACCGGGGTGAGAGCTCCTACGAGCAGTACTTC
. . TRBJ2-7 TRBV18 CASSPQGSYEQYF TGTGCCAGCTCACCCCAGGGGAGCTACGAGCAGTACTTC
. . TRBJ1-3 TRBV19 CASSSWAPDGNTIYF TGTGCCAGTAGCTCGTGGGCGCCGGATGGAAACACCATATATTTT
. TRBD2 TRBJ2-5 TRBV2 CASNLLAGGETQYF TGTGCCAGCAACCTACTAGCGGGGGGGGAGACCCAGTACTTC
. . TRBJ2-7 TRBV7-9 CASWVGAPYEQYF TGTGCCAGCTGGGTTGGGGCTCCCTACGAGCAGTACTTC
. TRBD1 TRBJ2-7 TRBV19 CASSMRQGAYEQYF TGTGCCAGTAGTATGAGACAGGGTGCCTACGAGCAGTACTTC
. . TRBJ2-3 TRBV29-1 CSVAGRLTDTQYF TGCAGCGTTGCAGGGCGCCTCACAGATACGCAGTATTTT
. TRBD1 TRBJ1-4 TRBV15 CATSREGPGQGVEKLFF TGTGCCACCAGCAGAGAGGGACCGGGACAGGGGGTGGAAAAACTGTTTTTT
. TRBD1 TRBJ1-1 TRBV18 CASSREQGGEAFF TGTGCCAGCTCACGGGAACAGGGGGGTGAAGCTTTCTTT
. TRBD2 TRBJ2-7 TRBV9 CARRDGGGGGTYEQYF TGTGCCCGCCGCGACGGCGGCGGGGGGGGGACATACGAGCAGTACTTC